Shown below are 14 T cell receptor beta chains from a single sample sequenced in a study of blood T cell repertoires in COVID-19. Measured with immunoSEQ multiplex PCR; TCRdb has only the in-frame clones, and not every one. The profile covers 200,000 to 300,000 clones, with about 91% appearing a single time and roughly 2.3% taken by the ten largest. The source material was PBMCs or T cells enriched from blood (not recorded which). These TCRs come from a woman in her forties with acute COVID-19.

Worth noting for this clone: Other DNA sequences in this sample translate to the same CDR3. The J gene is TRBJ1-1, the V gene TRBV30; unclear D gene. Per germline, CDR1 GTSNPN and CDR2 SVGIG (reference sequence). This CDR3 region has 13 residues. Deletions cut 0 bases from V and 5 bases from J, with 10 bases between. CDR3: CAWSVRGDTEAFF. The CDR3 DNA reads as TGTGCCTGGAGTGTACGGGGAGATACTGAAGCTTTCTTT.

The rearrangement joins TRBV2 to TRBJ1-5; 11 bases align to TRBD1. The CDR3 runs to 19 residues. Germline loops: CDR1 SNHLY, CDR2 FYNNEI. Trimming at V came to 3 bases and at J to 3 bases, leaving 13 bases not matched to a gene. The CDR3 loop is CASSDSDRGPRTVNQPQHF. CDR3 in DNA: TGTGCCAGCAGTGATTCGGACAGGGGGCCCCGAACCGTCAATCAGCCCCAGCATTTT. Based on the CDR3 plus reference TRBV2 and TRBJ1-5, the full variable domain is EPEVTQTPSHQVTQMGQEVILRCVPISNHLYFYWYRQILGQKVEFLVSFYNNEISEKSEIFDDQFSVERPDGSNFTLKIRSTKLEDSAMYFCASSDSDRGPRTVNQPQHFGDGTRLSIL.

V is TRBV21-1 and J is TRBJ2-7; the listed D gene, TRBD1, was not tested against the DNA. TRBV21-1 is a pseudogene. The CDR3 has 16 residues. CDR3 DNA sequence: TGTGCCAGCAGCAACCCTTTGGACAGGGGGGACTACGAGCAGTACGTC. Amino acid sequence: CASSNPLDRGDYEQYV.

The count of this clone is one. The chain combines TRBV11-2 with TRBJ2-3, with D maybe TRBD1 (6 bases). Trimming shortened V by 1 base and J by 2 bases, and 13 bases separated the two germline ends. The CDR3 loop spans 16 amino acids. Germline assignment: CDR1 SGHAT and CDR2 FQNNGV. DNA of the CDR3: TGTGCCAGCAGCTTAGGCAATGGACAGATCACAGATACGCAGTATTTT. This gives the protein CASSLGNGQITDTQYF.

The chain has TRBV7-9 and TRBJ2-1, with a tentative D call TRBD1 (5 bases). This CDR3 contains 15 residues. From germline, CDR1 is SEHNR and CDR2 FQNEAQ (reference sequence). Trimming shortened V by 5 bases and J by 4 bases, and 15 bases separated the two germline ends. The CDR3 bases are TGTGCCAGCAGCAGGTCTTGGACAAGTTACAATGAGCAGTTCTTC. Protein product: CASSRSWTSYNEQFF.

The J gene is TRBJ2-7, the V gene TRBV15; 7 bases fit TRBD1. This CDR3 comprises 13 residues. V was clipped by 9 bases and J by 1 base; unmatched bases: 6. Germline loops: CDR1 LNHNV, CDR2 YYDKDF (reference sequence). CDR3 sequence: CATSDRDSYEQYF. As DNA, the CDR3 is TGTGCCACGTCAGACAGGGATTCCTACGAGCAGTACTTC.

V gene TRBV2 combines with J gene TRBJ1-3, with a weak D call TRBD1 (5 bases). Germline V lookup: CDR1 SNHLY, CDR2 FYNNEI. V shed 6 bases and J shed 4 bases, with 16 bases lying between them. CDR3 length: 15 amino acids. The CDR3 nucleotides are TGTGCCAGCAGGGGACTCAGGGTAACAGGAAACACCATATATTTT. Translated: CASRGLRVTGNTIYF.

This chain connects TRBV7-9 to TRBJ2-5; 7 positions agree with TRBD2. This CDR3 comprises 14 residues. J was trimmed by 5 bases and V by 5 bases; bases with no gene match: 8. Germline V gene sequence: CDR1 SEHNR, CDR2 FQNEAQ (reference sequence). In DNA form, the CDR3 reads TGTGCCAGCAGCCTCGGGGGAGGGGCGGAGACCCAGTACTTC. Translated, it gives CASSLGGGAETQYF.

This CDR3 is CASSGSGGETQYF. Written as DNA, the CDR3 is TGTGCCAGTAGTGGATCGGGTGGAGAGACCCAGTACTTC. The chain uses TRBV19 and TRBJ2-5; D remains ambiguous. Germline V gene data show CDR1 as LNHDA and CDR2 as SQIVND (reference sequence). Trimming took off 5 bases at V and 4 bases at J, with 11 bases between the two ends. CDR3 length: 13 residues.

The chain recombines TRBV5-1 with TRBJ2-1; 11 nucleotides align to TRBD2. The CDR3 loop spans 17 amino acids. Germline CDR1 SGHRS, CDR2 YFSETQ. The ends lost 4 bases at V and 7 bases at J; junction bases unmatched: 13. Here the CDR3 DNA reads TGCGCCAGCAGCCTACCTCCGGGACTAGCGGTTTTAAATGAGCAGTTCTTC. Translating gives CASSLPPGLAVLNEQFF.

The chain couples TRBV30 to TRBJ1-1; TRBD1 might be the D (5 bases). Germline V gene sequence: CDR1 GTSNPN, CDR2 SVGIG (reference sequence). There are 12 residues in the CDR3. The CDR3 sequence is CAYASGYTEAFF. In DNA form, the CDR3 reads TGTGCTTATGCATCAGGGTATACTGAAGCTTTCTTT.

J is TRBJ2-1 and V is TRBV3-1 (or the pseudogene TRBV3-2), with no clear D. The CDR3 length is 15 residues. Germline V lookup: CDR1 LGHDT, CDR2 YNNKEL (reference sequence). Trimming removed 0 bases at V and 1 base at J, with 7 bases between. The CDR3 sequence is CASSQDRFSYNEQFF. The CDR3 coding sequence is TGTGCCAGCAGCCAAGACAGGTTTTCCTACAATGAGCAGTTCTTC.

V usage is TRBV19 and J usage is TRBJ1-3; 7 positions agree with TRBD1. Germline V gives CDR1 LNHDA, CDR2 SQIVND (reference sequence). CDR3 length equals 16 residues. With 5 bases clipped from V and 0 bases from J, the junction kept 7 bases outside the gene matches. The chain's CDR3 is CASSPWDSPSGNTIYF. The CDR3 DNA sequence: TGTGCCAGTAGTCCCTGGGACAGCCCCTCTGGAAACACCATATATTTT. The full variable domain, rest sourced from reference TRBV19 and TRBJ1-3, is DGGITQSPKYLFRKEGQNVTLSCEQNLNHDAMYWYRQDPGQGLRLIYYSQIVNDFQKGDIAEGYSVSREKKESFPLTVTSAQKNPTAFYLCASSPWDSPSGNTIYFGEGSWLTVV.

The chain carries TRBV2 and TRBJ2-1, with 8 bases lining up with TRBD2. Losses at the gene ends were 2 bases for V and 4 bases for J; bases not matched to a gene: 4. Germline V gene sequence: CDR1 SNHLY, CDR2 FYNNEI. The CDR3 sequence is 15 residues long. The CDR3 spells CASSERASGYNEQFF. The CDR3 DNA reads as TGTGCCAGCAGTGAACGGGCTAGCGGGTACAATGAGCAGTTCTTC.